This T cell receptor beta chain appears in the sequencing data of a study of Graves' ophthalmopathy and Graves' hyperthyroidism. Regarding the study as a whole: From stable hyperthyroidism, ophthalmopathy was separated by a 13-signature model with just under 90% sensitivity and roughly 81% specificity.

This clonotype was counted at least ten times. What it binds is not known. RNA served as the template for amplifying TCR beta CDR3 regions. The library came from an HTBI-primed first-round RT-PCR and a second-round multiplex PCR. TCRdb recomputed calls from the multiplex PCR reads with MiXCR, one row per CDR3 protein. The data contain about 660,000 distinct CDR3 sequences, approximately 39% of them singletons. The CDR3 has 14 residues. J lost 2 bases, V lost 5 bases, and 3 bases had no gene match. The chain carries TRBV12-3 or TRBV12-4 and TRBJ1-2; 9 nucleotides align to TRBD1. This TCR was sampled from an adult man with Graves' ophthalmopathy. The specimen was peripheral blood. Written as DNA, the CDR3 is TGTGCCAGCAGTCTCGGGACAGGGAACTATGGCTACACCTTC. This codes for CASSLGTGNYGYTF.